Listed here is a single TCR beta chain. The entry originates in a study of blood T cell repertoires in COVID-19. Study details: The origin of the acute and convalescent COVID-19 samples was the United States, Italy and Spain. PBMCs, B-cell-depleted T cells, or T cells provided the cDNA or gDNA that made up the material.

The CDR3 extends over 13 amino acids. V was shortened by 1 base and J by 2 bases, with 6 bases between the two germline ends. CDR1 and CDR2 from the germline V gene are LNHDA and SQIVND (reference sequence). Per the original methods: Scientists estimated how many nucleated cells there were by amplifying reference gene primers. TCRdb's copy holds only in-frame clones and misses some; the assay was immunoSEQ multiplex PCR. V, J and clone size are taken as reported in that table, and D and trimming were inferred from the DNA itself. The top ten clones hold around 4.4% of a sample with about 400,000 clones, more than 85% of them seen once.

This sequence joins TRBV19 and TRBJ2-7, with D uncertain. Sequencing was performed on peripheral blood. The source is a woman aged 30 to 39 with acute or convalescent COVID-19. DNA for the CDR3: TGTGCCAGTAGTATAGCCCCAACCTACGAGCAGTACTTC. Its translation is CASSIAPTYEQYF.